The 25 T cell receptor beta chains in this list originate from one sample, sequenced in a study of CD8+CD57+ T cells in acquired aplastic anemia. Patients sequenced had flow cytometry evidence of CD8+CD57+ cell expansion. Both TCR beta VDJ combination and CDR3 sequence profiling were carried out. Genomic DNA was the template for this profiling. MiXCR was run by TCRdb on the reads, yielding one entry per CDR3 protein. The table includes 450,000 to 550,000 distinct CDR3 sequences, around 30% detected once. Sequenced material: sorted CD4+, CD8+, or CD8+CD57+ T cells (not recorded which) from PBMCs. These receptors were obtained from a human donor with aplastic anemia.

This clonotype was recorded once. A much larger clone sits a single nucleotide away, making a read error possible. The chain combines TRBV7-6 with TRBJ2-7; TRBD2 matches at 7 bases. Per germline, CDR1 SGHVS and CDR2 FNYEAQ. The CDR3 loop spans 13 amino acids. The CDR3 region is CASSGGVDAEQCF. The CDR3 region has the DNA TGTGCCAGCAGCGGGGGGGTGGATGCTGAGCAGTGCTTC.

V and J are TRBV6-1 and TRBJ2-7, with TRBD2 identical over 7 bases. In germline, CDR1 is MNHNS, CDR2 SASEGT. Trimming took 8 bases from V and 3 from J; bases not matched to a gene: 13. This CDR3 has 15 residues. The CDR3 reads CASSPGGRGYYEQYF. The CDR3 DNA reads TGTGCCAGCTCACCGGGAGGAAGGGGTTACTACGAGCAGTACTTC.

This clonotype was found a few times. This chain joins TRBV2 and TRBJ2-7; D call uncertain. Per germline, CDR1 SNHLY and CDR2 FYNNEI. The CDR3 runs to 13 residues. Trimming stripped 5 bases from V and 5 bases from J, with 13 bases between. The CDR3 nucleotides are TGTGCCAGCAGTCCCAAGAACGGCGACGAGCAGTACTTC. Protein sequence: CASSPKNGDEQYF.

The J gene is TRBJ2-3, the V gene TRBV14; D is unclear. Germline CDR1 and CDR2: SGHDN and FVKESK. This CDR3 comprises 14 residues. The V end was cut by 6 bases, the J end by 2 bases, with 12 bases between. The CDR3 protein is CASSVGRSTDTQYF. CDR3 nucleotides: TGTGCCAGCAGTGTCGGAAGATCCACAGATACGCAGTATTTT.

In its sample, this clonotype was seen once. This rearrangement joins TRBV29-1 to TRBJ1-1; 7 bases fit TRBD1. Trimming at V came to 7 bases and at J to 2 bases, leaving 7 bases not matched to a gene. The V gene's germline CDR1 is SQVTM and CDR2 ANQGSEA. The CDR3 is 13 amino acids. This CDR3 reads CSAIQGTNTEAFF. In nucleotides, the CDR3 is TGCAGCGCAATACAGGGGACCAACACTGAAGCTTTCTTT.

Comments on this clonotype: One base away lies a much larger clone, so this may be a sequencing read error. V gene TRBV15 combines with J gene TRBJ2-2; D might be TRBD1 (5 bases). Trimming removed 4 bases at V and 6 bases at J, with 15 bases between. Germline CDR1 LNHNV, CDR2 YYDKDF (reference sequence). The CDR3 extends over 15 amino acids. CDR3 sequence reads: CATSKSGFDSGELFF. CDR3 coding DNA: TGTGCCACCAGCAAATCAGGGTTTGACTCCGGGGAGCTGTTTTTT.

This clonotype was detected many times. This chain joins TRBV29-1 and TRBJ2-2; D assignment may be TRBD1 or TRBD2 (6 bases each). This CDR3 spans 15 amino acids. Germline values: CDR1 SQVTM, CDR2 ANQGSEA. V was clipped by 6 bases and J by 0 bases, with 14 bases between them. The CDR3 DNA follows: TGCAGCGTCGCGGGACACTCAACGAACACCGGGGAGCTGTTTTTT. Translation: CSVAGHSTNTGELFF.

This clonotype appeared a few times. The chain employs TRBV19 and TRBJ2-1; D call uncertain. The length of the CDR3 is 14 residues. V gave up 6 bases and J gave up 0 bases, with 9 bases separating them. Looked up from germline, CDR1 is LNHDA and CDR2 is SQIVND (reference sequence). The CDR3 sequence: CASRSQISYNEQFF. The CDR3 DNA is TGTGCCAGTAGATCACAGATCTCCTACAATGAGCAGTTCTTC. The variable domain in full, completed from reference TRBV19 and TRBJ2-1, reads DGGITQSPKYLFRKEGQNVTLSCEQNLNHDAMYWYRQDPGQGLRLIYYSQIVNDFQKGDIAEGYSVSREKKESFPLTVTSAQKNPTAFYLCASRSQISYNEQFFGPGTRLTVL.

V and J are TRBV2 and TRBJ2-5; 11 bases agree with TRBD2. The V and J ends lost 8 bases and 7 bases, in that order; junction bases with no gene match: 9. This CDR3 region has 14 residues. The germline CDR1 and CDR2 sequences are SNHLY and FYNNEI. The CDR3 protein is CASPYTSGSGTQYF. In nucleotides, the CDR3 is TGTGCCAGCCCGTACACTAGCGGGAGTGGGACCCAGTACTTC.

In this sample, this clonotype turned up many times. CDR3 sequence (DNA): TGTGCCAGCAGCTTAGGGTCAGGGAACTACGAGCAGTACTTC. As protein: CASSLGSGNYEQYF. The J gene is TRBJ2-7, the V gene TRBV7-3; possible D gene TRBD1, 5 bases. Per the germline V gene, CDR1 is SGHTA and CDR2 is FQGTGA. The CDR3 consists of 14 residues. V gave up 2 bases and J gave up 3 bases, with 11 bases separating them.

The genes are TRBV6-5 and TRBJ1-5; D ambiguous. Germline CDR1 reads MNHEY; CDR2 reads SVGAGI. The CDR3 runs 14 residues. V lost 7 bases, J lost 5 bases, and 15 bases lay in between. The CDR3 loop reads CASNFARTDQPQHF. CDR3 nucleotides: TGTGCCAGCAATTTCGCACGGACCGATCAGCCCCAGCATTTT.

This chain uses TRBV9 with TRBJ2-7; 11 nucleotides line up with TRBD2. Unmatched junction bases numbered 21, after V lost 4 bases and J lost 6 bases. The germline gives CDR1 SGDLS, CDR2 YYNGEE. This CDR3 region has 19 residues. The CDR3 region is CASSPYFGTSGGGGSEQYF. DNA of the CDR3: TGTGCCAGCAGCCCTTACTTTGGGACTAGCGGAGGAGGTGGGTCCGAGCAGTACTTC. The full variable domain, in which reference TRBV9 and TRBJ2-7 provide the parts outside the CDR3, is DSGVTQTPKHLITATGQRVTLRCSPRSGDLSVYWYQQSLDQGLQFLIQYYNGEERAKGNILERFSAQQFPDLHSELNLSSLELGDSALYFCASSPYFGTSGGGGSEQYFGPGTRLTVT.

This chain joins TRBV4-2 and TRBJ2-1, with D perhaps TRBD1 or TRBD2 (5 bases each). Deletions cut 1 base from V and 2 bases from J, with 9 bases between. The CDR3 has 15 residues. Per the germline V gene, CDR1 is LGHNA and CDR2 is YNFKEQ. The CDR3 coding sequence is TGTGCCAGCAGCCAAGGACTGGGGGCCTACAATGAGCAGTTCTTC. Its translation is CASSQGLGAYNEQFF.

This clonotype was seen repeatedly, ten times or more. The gene calls are TRBV19 and TRBJ1-6; TRBD1 matches at 8 bases. The CDR3 totals 15 residues. From germline, CDR1 is LNHDA and CDR2 SQIVND (reference sequence). J was trimmed by 9 bases and V by 6 bases; bases with no gene match: 10. Here the CDR3 reads CASSAGGLTVSPLHF. The CDR3 bases are TGTGCCAGTAGCGCAGGGGGCCTTACCGTTTCACCCCTCCACTTT.

With respect to this clonotype: This may come from a read error, since a much larger clone is one base off. The gene calls are TRBV20-1 and TRBJ2-5, with 12 bases lining up with TRBD2. The CDR3 runs 16 residues. Germline V CDR1 and CDR2: DFQATT, SNEGSKA (reference sequence). The CDR3 reads CSATPTLAGGQETRYF. The CDR3 DNA reads as TGCAGTGCAACGCCGACACTAGCGGGGGGCCAAGAGACCCGGTACTTC.

V and J are TRBV19 and TRBJ1-1; D is possibly TRBD1 (5 bases). The CDR3 has 13 amino acids. The germline gives CDR1 LNHDA, CDR2 SQIVND (reference sequence). Between the trimmed V and J ends, which lost 0 bases and 7 bases, there was a span of 9 bases. The CDR3 coding sequence is TGTGCCAGTAGTATAGATCGGGGGTTTGAAGCTTTCTTT. Its protein is CASSIDRGFEAFF.

This chain links TRBV12-3 or TRBV12-4 with TRBJ2-3, with unresolved D. Trimming shortened V by 4 bases and J by 6 bases, and 8 bases separated the two germline ends. This CDR3 is 12 amino acids long. The DNA for the CDR3 is TGTGCCAGCAGTTCGGCTCAGGATACGCAGTATTTT. It encodes CASSSAQDTQYF.

The V and J genes are TRBV10-3 and TRBJ2-7, with 10 positions matching TRBD1. The CDR3 loop spans 16 amino acids. Germline V lookup: CDR1 ENHRY, CDR2 SYGVKD. Unmatched junction bases numbered 8, after V lost 3 bases and J lost 3 bases. CDR3 DNA: TGTGCCATCAGTGATGTCGGGACAGGGGTTGGCTACGAGCAGTACTTC. This encodes CAISDVGTGVGYEQYF.

This clonotype was picked up a small number of times. The chain couples TRBV2 to TRBJ2-1; tentatively, D is TRBD2 (5 bases). The CDR3 loop spans 15 amino acids. Trimming took off 6 bases at V and 1 base at J, with 13 bases between the two ends. Germline CDR1 is SNHLY and CDR2 is FYNNEI. The CDR3 nucleotides are TGTGCCAGCAGCCCGGGAAGTTCTTCCTACAATGAGCAGTTCTTC. As protein: CASSPGSSSYNEQFF.

This clonotype appeared a few times. The DNA for the CDR3 is TGTGCCAGCAGTGATTTGTCAGGCCGCGGAAGTGGCTACACCTTC. Its translation: CASSDLSGRGSGYTF. The chain employs TRBV2 and TRBJ1-2; D gene ambiguous. The CDR3 consists of 15 residues. Germline-derived CDR1 and CDR2 are SNHLY and FYNNEI. The V end was cut by 3 bases, the J end by 7 bases, with 18 bases between.

DNA of the CDR3: TGTGCCAGCAGCGCAGGACAGGGGGCCGTCTCTGGAAACACCATATATTTT. Its protein product is CASSAGQGAVSGNTIYF. This sequence joins TRBV6-1 and TRBJ1-3; 11 bases agree with TRBD1. The trim removed 6 bases at V and 0 bases at J, leaving 7 bases unmatched. Germline V gene data show CDR1 as MNHNS and CDR2 as SASEGT. This CDR3 is built from 17 residues.

The gene calls are TRBV11-2 and TRBJ2-1, with 7 bases identical to TRBD1. This CDR3 contains 14 residues. Germline V gives CDR1 SGHAT, CDR2 FQNNGV. V trimming: 6 bases; J trimming: 3 bases; junction bases outside the gene matches: 5. The CDR3 DNA reads TGTGCCAGCAGAGCCGACAGGGTCTACAATGAGCAGTTCTTC. It yields the protein CASRADRVYNEQFF.

Ten or more counts support this clonotype. A read error may produce the germline difference seen at one junction end. The chain joins TRBV2 to TRBJ2-4; the D call may be TRBD1 or TRBD2 (6 bases each). This CDR3 comprises 11 residues. Germline lookup yields CDR1 SNHLY and CDR2 FYNNEI. Written as DNA, the CDR3 is TGTGCCAGCAGTGAGGGGGGCTACCGCCGCTTC. Protein product: CASSEGGYRRF.

This clonotype came up a few times. This sequence joins TRBV9 and TRBJ2-7; D possibly corresponds to TRBD2 (7 bases). CDR3 length: 18 residues. Per germline, CDR1 SGDLS and CDR2 YYNGEE. The V gene lost 0 bases and the J gene lost 0 bases, with 19 bases spanning the gap. CDR3 nucleotides: TGTGCCAGCAGCGTAGGAGTTCCCGGGGGGACATACTCCTACGAGCAGTACTTC. It translates to CASSVGVPGGTYSYEQYF.

V gene TRBV19 combines with J gene TRBJ1-5; D is perhaps TRBD1 (5 bases). This CDR3 contains 12 residues. Germline CDR1 and CDR2: LNHDA and SQIVND (reference sequence). Trimming took off 4 bases at V and 14 bases at J, with 15 bases between the two ends. This chain's CDR3 is CASSTAGRHEHF. The CDR3 DNA reads TGTGCCAGTAGTACTGCAGGGCGGCATGAGCATTTT. Together with reference TRBV19 and TRBJ1-5, the CDR3 gives the full variable domain: DGGITQSPKYLFRKEGQNVTLSCEQNLNHDAMYWYRQDPGQGLRLIYYSQIVNDFQKGDIAEGYSVSREKKESFPLTVTSAQKNPTAFYLCASSTAGRHEHFGDGTRLSIL.